This is a list of T cell receptor beta chains from one sample in a study of CD8 T cells in Susac syndrome. TCRdb reprocessed the immunoSEQ multiplex PCR reads via MiXCR and lists one record per CDR3 protein. In the table there are tens of thousands of distinct CDR3 sequences, about 92% of which are singletons. Sequenced input: CD8+ T cells from PBMCs. The receptors shown here come from a human donor in good health. Both conserved end residues are part of each CDR3. A D gene is named only where the DNA matches it firmly. Expanded clones get a size class; other rows say once, few or many, or leave the size out.

d_call | j_call | clone_size | v_call | cdr3_aa | cdr3_nt
. | TRBJ2-7 | . | TRBV6-5 | CASSYMEGPSYEQYF | TGTGCCAGCAGTTACATGGAGGGGCCTTCCTACGAGCAGTACTTC
. | TRBJ2-7 | . | TRBV9 | CASSRGDRAYEQYF | TGTGCCAGCAGCCGTGGGGATCGTGCCTACGAGCAGTACTTC
. | TRBJ2-1 | few | TRBV7-2 | CASSLAGTYNEQFF | TGTGCCAGCAGCTTAGCGGGGACTTACAATGAGCAGTTCTTC
TRBD1 | TRBJ2-7 | . | TRBV6-2/TRBV6-3 | CASSFGQGAREQYF | TGTGCCAGCAGTTTCGGACAGGGGGCGCGTGAGCAGTACTTC
. | TRBJ2-3 | . | TRBV14 | CASSQGTWGPFATQYF | TGTGCCAGCAGCCAGGGGACGTGGGGCCCATTCGCTACGCAGTATTTT
. | TRBJ2-7 | . | TRBV11-2 | CASSLEGREQYF | TGTGCCAGCAGCTTGGAGGGACGCGAGCAGTACTTC
. | TRBJ1-2 | . | TRBV20-1 | CSARAEGLNYGYTF | TGCAGTGCTAGAGCCGAAGGGCTTAACTATGGCTACACCTTC
. | TRBJ2-3 | . | TRBV12-3/TRBV12-4 | CASSFGPSVSTDTQYF | TGTGCCAGCAGTTTCGGTCCTAGCGTCAGCACAGATACGCAGTATTTT
. | TRBJ1-1 | . | TRBV7-9 | CASSLSESPEAFF | TGTGCCAGCAGCTTATCAGAGTCTCCTGAAGCTTTCTTT
. | TRBJ1-1 | . | TRBV4-3 | CASSQDWTLNTEAFF | TGCGCCAGCAGCCAAGACTGGACATTGAACACTGAAGCTTTCTTT
. | TRBJ1-2 | . | TRBV12-3/TRBV12-4 | CASSFTARFYGYTF | TGTGCCAGCAGTTTCACTGCCAGGTTCTATGGCTACACCTTC
. | TRBJ1-6 | . | TRBV2 | CASTLTGSSYNSPLHF | TGTGCCAGCACCTTAACAGGGAGCTCCTATAATTCACCCCTCCACTTT
. | TRBJ2-3 | . | TRBV20-1 | CSARDQGDFTDTQYF | TGCAGTGCTAGAGATCAAGGGGATTTCACAGATACGCAGTATTTT
TRBD1 | TRBJ2-7 | . | TRBV16 | CASSRGTGGPYEQYF | TGTGCCAGCAGCCGGGGGACAGGGGGCCCCTACGAGCAGTACTTC
TRBD2 | TRBJ2-5 | . | TRBV5-5 | CASNSGTSGGPEETQYF | TGTGCCAGCAACTCCGGGACTAGCGGGGGGCCCGAAGAGACCCAGTACTTC
TRBD2 | TRBJ2-3 | . | TRBV10-2 | CASTLSGGAADTQYF | TGCGCCAGCACCCTTAGCGGGGGGGCCGCAGATACGCAGTATTTT
. | TRBJ2-7 | . | TRBV5-6 | CASSLGQEQYF | TGTGCCAGCAGCTTGGGACAGGAGCAGTACTTC
. | TRBJ1-5 | . | TRBV6-2/TRBV6-3 | CASSAISSWEKNQPQHF | TGTGCCAGCAGCGCCATTTCTTCGTGGGAGAAAAATCAGCCCCAGCATTTT
. | TRBJ2-7 | . | TRBV14 | CASSPWAFDSYEQYF | TGTGCCAGCAGCCCCTGGGCCTTCGATTCCTACGAGCAGTACTTC
. | TRBJ2-7 | . | TRBV21-1 | CASSKGDSKTYEQYF | TGTGCCAGCAGCAAAGGGGACAGTAAAACCTACGAGCAGTACTTC
. | TRBJ2-7 | . | TRBV6-1 | CASNYYVSYEQYF | TGTGCCAGCAATTATTACGTCTCCTACGAGCAGTACTTC
. | TRBJ2-6 | once | TRBV20-1 | CSARPGANVLTF | TGCAGTGCTAGACCAGGGGCCAACGTCCTGACTTTC
TRBD2 | TRBJ2-7 | . | TRBV4-1 | CASSQVWTSGDYEQYF | TGCGCCAGCAGCCAAGTTTGGACTAGCGGGGACTACGAGCAGTACTTC
. | TRBJ2-7 | . | TRBV4-3 | CASSQDLQQELGRSYEQYF | TGCGCCAGCAGCCAAGATCTCCAGCAGGAACTAGGTCGCTCCTACGAGCAGTACTTC
TRBD2 | TRBJ2-5 | . | TRBV29-1 | CSVEEGTSGGHPQETQYF | TGCAGCGTTGAAGAGGGGACTAGCGGGGGGCACCCTCAAGAGACCCAGTACTTC
TRBD1 | TRBJ2-2 | . | TRBV7-2 | CASSPWTGRAGELFF | TGTGCCAGCAGCCCTTGGACAGGGCGGGCCGGGGAGCTGTTTTTT
TRBD1 | TRBJ1-2 | . | TRBV29-1 | CSVETEDRALGYTF | TGCAGCGTTGAAACCGAGGACAGGGCATTGGGCTACACCTTC
. | TRBJ1-5 | . | TRBV7-6 | CASSLEGAQPQHF | TGTGCCAGCAGCTTGGAGGGAGCGCAGCCCCAGCATTTT
. | TRBJ2-5 | . | TRBV7-9 | CASSFLTGTLQETQYF | TGTGCCAGCAGCTTTCTAACCGGGACACTCCAAGAGACCCAGTACTTC
. | TRBJ1-6 | once | TRBV6-5 | CASSYSKGYNSPLHF | TGTGCCAGCAGTTACTCGAAAGGGTACAATTCACCCCTCCACTTT
. | TRBJ2-7 | . | TRBV20-1 | CSASGLGTTHYEQYF | TGCAGTGCTAGTGGTCTAGGGACGACGCACTACGAGCAGTACTTC
. | TRBJ1-2 | . | TRBV12-3/TRBV12-4 | CASSQGGIDGYTF | TGTGCCAGCAGTCAGGGTGGTATAGATGGCTACACCTTC
. | TRBJ1-2 | . | TRBV5-4 | CASSSPSGESYGYTF | TGTGCCAGCAGCTCCCCGTCAGGTGAGAGCTATGGCTACACCTTC
. | TRBJ2-2 | . | TRBV25-1 | CASSEMGVVRFETGELFF | TGTGCCAGCAGTGAAATGGGAGTTGTCAGGTTCGAGACCGGGGAGCTGTTTTTT
. | TRBJ2-2 | . | TRBV7-9 | CASRPDTTGELFF | TGTGCCAGCAGACCCGACACGACCGGGGAGCTGTTTTTT
. | TRBJ1-5 | once | TRBV27 | CASSLGAGQPQHF | TGTGCCAGCAGTTTGGGGGCAGGTCAGCCCCAGCATTTT